The 28 T cell receptor beta chains reported below all come from one sample, sequenced in a study of cytomegalovirus exposure and HLA in healthy donors (dated by TCRdb to about 2017). The method behind the library was the immunoSEQ multiplex PCR assay. For the multiplex PCR, a mixture combining 60 forward primers for TCR Vbeta segments and 13 reverse primers for TCR Jbeta segments was used. TCRdb took this table from immuneACCESS and kept in-frame rearrangements with V and J called. Such tables lack part of the clones; where checked against another copy, unresolved V genes explain under half of the gap, and the rest is unexplained. Counted in this sample were around 97,000 clones; about 77% of them appeared once. Over 9% of the sample is in the top ten clones. Sequenced material: PBMCs. These receptors all come from a woman between 18 and 29 years old in good health and CMV-seropositive.

The chain has TRBV10-3 and TRBJ1-2; 11 nucleotides align to TRBD1. Germline V gene data show CDR1 as ENHRY and CDR2 as SYGVKD. The CDR3 contains 14 residues. V trimming: 6 bases; J trimming: 6 bases; junction bases outside the gene matches: 6. The CDR3 spells CAIRRTGGGDGYTF. CDR3 DNA: TGTGCCATCAGACGGACAGGGGGCGGCGATGGCTACACCTTC.

This clone has more than one count but fewer than ten. J is TRBJ2-1 and V is TRBV5-8; TRBD2 is a possible D gene (6 bases). The CDR3 sequence is 15 residues long. The germline V gene has CDR1 SGHTS and CDR2 YDEGEE. Trimming took off 0 bases at V and 8 bases at J, with 15 bases between the two ends. The CDR3 protein is CASSLEGIWGDEQFF. DNA for the CDR3: TGTGCCAGCAGCTTGGAAGGGATCTGGGGGGATGAGCAGTTCTTC.

This clone was counted a single time. The genes are TRBV4-2 and TRBJ2-7; D is possibly TRBD2 (6 bases). The CDR3 covers 14 residues. Germline-derived CDR1 and CDR2 are LGHNA and YNFKEQ. Trimming took off 3 bases at V and 3 bases at J, with 12 bases between the two ends. The CDR3 region is CASSQEIGGYEQYF. CDR3 DNA sequence: TGTGCCAGCAGCCAGGAAATCGGGGGCTACGAGCAGTACTTC.

The rearrangement uses TRBV6-1 and TRBJ1-2; D might be TRBD1 (6 bases). Trimming shortened V by 8 bases and J by 5 bases, and 15 bases separated the two germline ends. Germline CDR1 and CDR2: MNHNS and SASEGT. This CDR3 is 13 amino acids long. CDR3 loop: CASQTGPPYGYTF. CDR3 sequence (DNA): TGTGCCAGCCAGACAGGTCCCCCATATGGCTACACCTTC.

In its sample, this clone was seen once. The chain couples TRBV28 to TRBJ2-2; D perhaps matches TRBD1 (5 bases). CDR3 length: 13 amino acids. CDR1 and CDR2 from the germline V gene are MDHEN and SYDVKM. V lost 6 bases and J lost 1, with 6 bases in between. CDR3 sequence (DNA): TGTGCCAGCAGAACAGGGAACACCGGGGAGCTGTTTTTT. This encodes CASRTGNTGELFF. The full variable domain, with the rest looked up from reference TRBV28 and TRBJ2-2, is DVKVTQSSRYLVKRTGEKVFLECVQDMDHENMFWYRQDPGLGLRLIYFSYDVKMKEKGDIPEGYSVSREKKERFSLILESASTNQTSMYLCASRTGNTGELFFGEGSRLTVL.

The chain employs TRBV6-6 and TRBJ1-1; D is uncertain. Germline V gene data show CDR1 as MNHNY and CDR2 as SVGAGI (reference sequence). V lost 7 bases, J lost 6 bases, and 18 bases lay in between. There are 14 residues in the CDR3. The CDR3 DNA sequence: TGTGCCAGCACCACCGGAGGTGGGGTTCCTGAAGCTTTCTTT. Its protein product is CASTTGGGVPEAFF.

V gene TRBV7-2 combines with J gene TRBJ1-5; 7 positions agree with TRBD1. The germline CDR1 and CDR2 sequences are SGHTA and FQGNSA. Germline trimming cut 3 bases from V and 2 bases from J; bases unmatched to any gene: 7. The length of the CDR3 is 16 residues. The CDR3 coding sequence is TGTGCCAGCAGCTTGTCCGCCGGACAGGGCAATCAGCCCCAGCATTTT. As protein: CASSLSAGQGNQPQHF.

This clone occurred a few times. The chain is built from TRBV5-8 and TRBJ2-2; 9 bases agree with TRBD2. The CDR3 extends over 16 amino acids. V lost 4 bases to trimming and J lost 1 base; unmatched junction nucleotides: 5. Per the germline V gene, CDR1 is SGHTS and CDR2 is YDEGEE. The CDR3 bases are TGTGCCAGCAGCGTGGGGACTAGCAGGAACACCGGGGAGCTGTTTTTT. The encoded protein is CASSVGTSRNTGELFF.

This clone has just one count. The rearrangement links TRBV27 to TRBJ2-7; D is perhaps TRBD2 (6 bases). CDR1 is MNHEY, CDR2 SMNVEV, per germline (reference sequence). Between the trimmed V and J ends, which lost 4 bases and 7 bases, there was a span of 20 bases. The CDR3 has 15 amino acids. Here the CDR3 reads CASSYLGLDAGEQYF. The CDR3 DNA sequence: TGTGCCAGCAGTTACCTAGGGCTCGACGCGGGGGAGCAGTACTTC.

This sequence joins TRBV6-1 and TRBJ1-3; tentatively, D is TRBD1 (5 bases). V dropped 2 bases and J dropped 2 bases, with 10 bases sitting between them. The CDR3 is made up of 15 amino acids. Germline lookup yields CDR1 MNHNS and CDR2 SASEGT. This chain's CDR3 is CASSERGLAGNTIYF. The CDR3 bases are TGTGCCAGCAGTGAAAGGGGCTTGGCTGGAAACACCATATATTTT.

This clone was observed a few times. This rearrangement joins TRBV6-4 to TRBJ1-1, with 11 bases aligning to TRBD1. The germline V gene has CDR1 MRHNA and CDR2 SNTAGT. This CDR3 comprises 14 residues. V was pared by 2 bases and J by 11 bases, with 7 bases of the junction left unmatched. The CDR3 spells CASSDAGQGGTAFF. CDR3 DNA sequence: TGTGCCAGCAGTGACGCGGGACAGGGGGGTACGGCTTTCTTT.

The chain has TRBV28 and TRBJ2-1; tentatively, D is TRBD1 (5 bases). Germline CDR1 is MDHEN and CDR2 is SYDVKM. V shed 6 bases and J shed 5 bases, with 14 bases lying between them. The CDR3 runs to 14 residues. DNA for the CDR3: TGTGCCAGCAGGGGGTTCCAGGACAACAATGAGCAGTTCTTC. This translates into CASRGFQDNNEQFF. The whole variable domain, filled in from reference TRBV28 and TRBJ2-1, reads DVKVTQSSRYLVKRTGEKVFLECVQDMDHENMFWYRQDPGLGLRLIYFSYDVKMKEKGDIPEGYSVSREKKERFSLILESASTNQTSMYLCASRGFQDNNEQFFGPGTRLTVL.

This clone came up a few times. The chain links TRBV6-1 to TRBJ2-3, with 10 bases lining up with TRBD1. V lost 6 bases, J lost 4 bases, and 4 bases stayed unmatched. The CDR3 has 14 amino acids. Germline CDR1 and CDR2: MNHNS and SASEGT. The CDR3: CASRSDRGPDTQYF. As DNA, the CDR3 is TGTGCCAGCAGATCCGACAGGGGGCCAGATACGCAGTATTTT.

The rearrangement joins TRBV6-5 to TRBJ1-1; 7 positions match TRBD1. CDR3 length: 12 residues. The germline V gene encodes CDR1 MNHEY and CDR2 SVGAGI. After removal of 6 bases from V and 10 bases from J, the junction contained 8 bases not matched to a gene. DNA for the CDR3: TGTGCCAGCAGCCTAGACAGGGTGCGAGCTTTCTTT. Residues: CASSLDRVRAFF.

V gene TRBV7-8 combines with J gene TRBJ2-5; 8 bases fit TRBD1. The germline gives CDR1 SGHVS, CDR2 FQNEAQ. The CDR3 contains 15 residues. J lost 3 bases, V lost 11 bases, and 14 bases had no gene match. DNA for the CDR3: TGTGCCTCCCAAGACAGGGGTCGCACTGAAGAGACCCAGTACTTC. It encodes CASQDRGRTEETQYF.

The chain recombines TRBV30 with TRBJ2-7; 8 bases map to TRBD2. Germline-derived CDR1 and CDR2 are GTSNPN and SVGIG (reference sequence). V lost 4 bases to trimming and J lost 6 bases; unmatched junction nucleotides: 8. This CDR3 has 13 amino acids. The DNA for the CDR3 is TGTGCCTGGAAGGGACTAGGCTTCGGCGAGCAGTACTTC. It yields the protein CAWKGLGFGEQYF.

In DNA form, the CDR3 reads TGTGCCAGCAGTGCCCTGATACAGGAAAAACTGTTTTTT. Protein: CASSALIQEKLFF. The chain carries TRBV2 and TRBJ1-4; no firm D call. V lost 4 bases, J lost 8 bases, and 11 bases lay in between. The CDR3 spans 13 residues. Germline values: CDR1 SNHLY, CDR2 FYNNEI.

V gene TRBV7-2 combines with J gene TRBJ2-5; perhaps TRBD1 as D (5 bases). V was clipped by 2 bases and J by 5 bases, with 18 bases between them. This CDR3 comprises 16 residues. Germline CDR1 SGHTA, CDR2 FQGNSA. The CDR3 sequence is CASSLRAWQGGETQYF. DNA for the CDR3: TGTGCCAGCAGCTTAAGAGCGTGGCAGGGTGGGGAGACCCAGTACTTC.

The chain carries TRBV5-1 and TRBJ2-1; the match to TRBD2 covers 9 bases. CDR3 length: 16 residues. CDR1 and CDR2 from the germline V gene are SGHRS and YFSETQ. Germline trimming cut 2 bases from V and 0 bases from J; bases unmatched to any gene: 3. In nucleotides, the CDR3 is TGCGCCAGCAGCTTACTAGCGGGCAGCTCCTACAATGAGCAGTTCTTC. Amino acids: CASSLLAGSSYNEQFF.

J is TRBJ1-4 and V is TRBV2, with a possible D match to TRBD1 (6 bases). V dropped 4 bases and J dropped 4 bases, with 13 bases sitting between them. CDR1 SNHLY and CDR2 FYNNEI come from the germline V gene. CDR3 length equals 15 residues. CDR3 in DNA: TGTGCCAGCAGTGCCCGGGGGGCCTATAATGAAAAACTGTTTTTT. Protein product: CASSARGAYNEKLFF.

The rearrangement uses TRBV6-5 and TRBJ2-7; TRBD1 matches at 10 bases. Germline V gives CDR1 MNHEY, CDR2 SVGAGI. The trim removed 0 bases at V and 7 bases at J, leaving 6 bases unmatched. The CDR3 extends over 15 amino acids. The CDR3 DNA sequence: TGTGCCAGCAGTTACTCAGGGACAGGGGTTGAAGAGCAGTACTTC. Its protein is CASSYSGTGVEEQYF.

The CDR3 loop is CASSPDRSYEQYF. The CDR3, as DNA: TGTGCCAGCTCACCAGACAGATCCTACGAGCAGTACTTC. V and J are TRBV18 and TRBJ2-7; a weak D match, TRBD1 (5 bases). CDR3 length: 13 residues. Germline V gene lookup returns CDR1 KGHSH and CDR2 LQKENI. V was trimmed by 2 bases and J by 1 base, leaving 6 bases between them. The entire variable domain, with the rest obtained from reference TRBV18 and TRBJ2-7, is as follows: NAGVMQNPRHLVRRRGQEARLRCSPMKGHSHVYWYRQLPEEGLKFMVYLQKENIIDESGMPKERFSAEFPKEGPSILRIQQVVRGDSAAYFCASSPDRSYEQYFGPGTRLTVT.

The V and J genes are TRBV7-2 and TRBJ2-7; TRBD1 might be the D (6 bases). V lost 5 bases, J lost 5 bases, and 19 bases lay in between. The CDR3 covers 15 residues. CDR1 and CDR2 (germline): SGHTA, FQGNSA. The CDR3 DNA reads TGTGCCAGCAGCATACGGGCAGGGGCCGACGACGAGCAGTACTTC. It is translated as CASSIRAGADDEQYF.

The chain combines TRBV10-3 with TRBJ1-1; 7 bases are a match to TRBD1. The CDR3 length is 15 residues. V trimming: 7 bases; J trimming: 1 base; junction bases outside the gene matches: 9. Germline loops: CDR1 ENHRY, CDR2 SYGVKD. The CDR3 DNA follows: TGTGCCATCACCCCCGCGAACAGGGGGAACACTGAAGCTTTCTTT. Its protein product is CAITPANRGNTEAFF.

The CDR3 protein is CASSQEWTGGPAEMNTGELFF. As DNA, the CDR3 is TGTGCCAGCAGCCAAGAGTGGACAGGGGGCCCAGCGGAGATGAACACCGGGGAGCTGTTTTTT. This chain connects TRBV4-2 to TRBJ2-2, with TRBD1 identical over 11 bases. The CDR3 consists of 21 residues. V shed 0 bases and J 1 base; nucleotides not matched to a gene: 13. Germline V gene data show CDR1 as LGHNA and CDR2 as YNFKEQ.

This chain joins TRBV7-9 and TRBJ2-7, with 8 positions matching TRBD1. The CDR3 runs 16 residues. Germline V gives CDR1 SEHNR, CDR2 FQNEAQ (reference sequence). Unmatched junction bases numbered 9, after V lost 5 bases and J lost 0 bases. The CDR3 loop reads CASSPGQGPSSYEQYF. The CDR3 DNA sequence: TGTGCCAGCAGCCCAGGACAGGGTCCCAGCTCCTACGAGCAGTACTTC.

V usage is TRBV7-7 and J usage is TRBJ2-3; 9 bases agree with TRBD2. V lost 2 bases, J lost 3 bases, and 3 bases stayed unmatched. Germline CDR1 is SSHAT and CDR2 is FNYEAQ (reference sequence). The CDR3 totals 15 residues. CDR3 nucleotides: TGTGCCAGCAGCTTAAGCGGGGGGCCGACAGATACGCAGTATTTT. It codes for CASSLSGGPTDTQYF.

This clone was found once. The rearrangement uses TRBV28 and TRBJ2-3; the match to TRBD1 covers 11 bases. Germline trimming cut 6 bases from V and 2 bases from J; bases unmatched to any gene: 10. The CDR3 sequence is 17 residues long. CDR1 and CDR2 from the germline V gene are MDHEN and SYDVKM. In DNA form, the CDR3 reads TGTGCCAGCAGCTTAGGGTGGACAGGGGGCCCCACAGATACGCAGTATTTT. Encoded protein: CASSLGWTGGPTDTQYF.